The clone carrying this TCR beta chain was seen a few times. As yet, its antigen is unknown. This CDR3 is 15 amino acids long. Trimming cost V 3 bases and J 4 bases; bases outside gene matches: 6. Germline CDR1 PRHDT, CDR2 FYEKMQ (reference sequence). The data are from a study of CD8 T cells in ankylosing spondylitis. TCRdb independently ran MiXCR on the 5' RACE reads; one entry per CDR3 protein. The table records around 140,000 distinct CDR3 sequences, roughly an eighth of them present only once. Study results and limitations: A TCR beta motif made of under 10 highly homologous variants seemed typical of ankylosing spondylitis blood. In peripheral blood, disease-linked CD8+ clones occurred at relatively low frequencies.

The chain couples TRBV13 to TRBJ1-2, with 9 bases matching TRBD1. This TCR came from a female donor with ankylosing spondylitis or in good health (not recorded which). The specimen was blood, either unsorted or a sorted T cell fraction (not recorded which). CDR3 sequence reads: CASSFTKGQGYGYTF. CDR3 nucleotide sequence: TGTGCCAGCAGCTTCACCAAGGGACAGGGCTATGGCTACACCTTC.